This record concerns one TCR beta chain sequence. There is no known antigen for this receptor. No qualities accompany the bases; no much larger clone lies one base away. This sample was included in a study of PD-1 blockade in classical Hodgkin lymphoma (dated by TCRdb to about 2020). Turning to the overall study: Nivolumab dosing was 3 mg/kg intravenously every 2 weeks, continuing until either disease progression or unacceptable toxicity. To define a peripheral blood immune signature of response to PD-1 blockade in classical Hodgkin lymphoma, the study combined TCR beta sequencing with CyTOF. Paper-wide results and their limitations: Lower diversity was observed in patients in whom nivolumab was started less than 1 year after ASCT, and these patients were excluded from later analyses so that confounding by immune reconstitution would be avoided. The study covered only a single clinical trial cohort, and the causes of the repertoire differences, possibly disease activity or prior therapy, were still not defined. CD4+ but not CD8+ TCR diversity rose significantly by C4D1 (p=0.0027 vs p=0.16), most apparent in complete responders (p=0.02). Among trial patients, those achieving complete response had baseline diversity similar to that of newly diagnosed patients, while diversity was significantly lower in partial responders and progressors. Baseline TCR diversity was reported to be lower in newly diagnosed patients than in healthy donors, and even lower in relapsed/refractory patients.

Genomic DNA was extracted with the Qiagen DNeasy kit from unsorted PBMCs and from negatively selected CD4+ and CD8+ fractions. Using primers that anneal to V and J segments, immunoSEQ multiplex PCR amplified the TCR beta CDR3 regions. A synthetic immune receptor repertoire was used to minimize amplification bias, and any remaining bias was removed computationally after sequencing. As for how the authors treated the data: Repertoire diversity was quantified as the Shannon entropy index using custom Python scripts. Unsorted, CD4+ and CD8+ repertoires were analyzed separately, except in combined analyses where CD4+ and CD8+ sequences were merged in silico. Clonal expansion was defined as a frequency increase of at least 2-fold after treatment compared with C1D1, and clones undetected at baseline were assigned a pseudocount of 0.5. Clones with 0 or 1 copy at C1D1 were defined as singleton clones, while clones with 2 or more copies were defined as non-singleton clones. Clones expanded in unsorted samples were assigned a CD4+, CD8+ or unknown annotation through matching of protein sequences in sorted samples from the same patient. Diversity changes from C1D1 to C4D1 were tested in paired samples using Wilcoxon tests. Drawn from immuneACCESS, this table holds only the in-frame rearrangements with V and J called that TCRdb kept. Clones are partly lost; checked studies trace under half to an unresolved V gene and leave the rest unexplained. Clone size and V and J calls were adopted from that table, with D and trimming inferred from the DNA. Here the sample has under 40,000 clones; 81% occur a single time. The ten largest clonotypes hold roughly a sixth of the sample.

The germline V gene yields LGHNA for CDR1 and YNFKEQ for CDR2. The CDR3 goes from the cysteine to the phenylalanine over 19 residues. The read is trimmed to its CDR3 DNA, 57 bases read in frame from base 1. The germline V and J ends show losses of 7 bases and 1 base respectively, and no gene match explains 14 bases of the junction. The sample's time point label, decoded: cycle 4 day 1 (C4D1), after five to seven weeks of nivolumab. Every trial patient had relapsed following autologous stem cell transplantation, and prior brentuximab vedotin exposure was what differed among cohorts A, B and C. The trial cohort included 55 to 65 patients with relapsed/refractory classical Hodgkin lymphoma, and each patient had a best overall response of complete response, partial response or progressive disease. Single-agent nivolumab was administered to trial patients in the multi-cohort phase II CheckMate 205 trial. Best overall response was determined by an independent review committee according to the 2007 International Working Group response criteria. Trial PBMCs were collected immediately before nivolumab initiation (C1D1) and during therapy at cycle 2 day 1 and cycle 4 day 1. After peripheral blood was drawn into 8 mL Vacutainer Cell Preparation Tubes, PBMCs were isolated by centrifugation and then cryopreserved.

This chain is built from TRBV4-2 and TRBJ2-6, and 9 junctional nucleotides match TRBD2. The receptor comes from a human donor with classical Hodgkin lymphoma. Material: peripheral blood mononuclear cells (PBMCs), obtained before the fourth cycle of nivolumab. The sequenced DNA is TGTGCCAGCAACCTACTCCGGACTAGCGCCTTTTCTGGGGCCAACGTCCTGACTTTC. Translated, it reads CASNLLRTSAFSGANVLTF.